A single T cell receptor beta chain is shown here with its context. This sample was taken from a study of cytomegalovirus exposure and HLA in healthy donors. Trimming took off 7 bases at V and 2 bases at J, with 12 bases between the two ends. There are 13 residues in the CDR3. CDR1 is MNHEY, CDR2 SMNVEV, per germline (reference sequence). The primer mix had 60 Vbeta and 13 Jbeta primers. TCRdb's copy holds only in-frame clones and misses some; the assay was immunoSEQ multiplex PCR. The table includes fewer than 150,000 clones, just over 15% detected once. The rearrangement uses TRBV27 and TRBJ2-7; TRBD1 is a possible D gene (6 bases). The sample comprised PBMCs. The TCR sequence derives from a woman aged 18-29 years in good health and CMV-seronegative. CDR3 in DNA: TGTGCCAGCACCCTGGACAGAACCTACGAGCAGTACTTC. Protein: CASTLDRTYEQYF.